This T cell receptor (beta chain) comes out of a study of T cells expressing NK-cell markers. Study in general: Beta-chain profiling covered CD3+CD56+NKG2C+, CD3+CD56+NKG2C- and CD3+CD56-NKG2C+ sorted subsets.

This CDR3 contains 17 residues. Germline CDR1 and CDR2: DFQATT and SNEGSKA (reference sequence). TCRdb reprocessed the 5' RACE reads and stores each CDR3 protein as one record, lacking DNA. This repertoire comprises about 550,000 distinct CDR3 sequences; its ten largest clones make up 3% to 4.5%. The TCR comes from a man in his late teens or twenties in good health. The chain employs TRBV20-1 and TRBJ2-1; TCRdb designates TRBD1, a call that cannot be tested without DNA. The sequenced material came from blood T cells: a sorted CD56 or NKG2C T cell subset, CD4+ or CD8+ T cells, or bulk PBMC T cells (not recorded which). The CDR3: CSARRSPGTPGGNEQFF.